This T cell receptor beta chain stems from a study of blood T cell repertoires in COVID-19. The overall study: The study drew acute and convalescent COVID-19 samples from the United States, Italy and Spain. From T cells, B-cell-depleted T cells, or PBMCs came the material, which was cDNA or gDNA.

V was clipped by 7 bases and J by 4 bases, with 15 bases between them. The CDR3 spans 14 residues. Germline CDR1 SGHRS, CDR2 YFSETQ. Authors' data handling: Amplification with reference gene primers provided the estimates of nucleated cell counts. This table comes from immunoSEQ multiplex PCR, and its TCRdb copy is limited to in-frame clones, with some not included. V and J calls plus clone size are reproduced from that table; the DNA served to infer D and trimming. Here the sample spans approximately 140,000 clones, 75% to 85% being singletons. The V gene is TRBV5-1, the J gene TRBJ1-3; no clear D gene. Sequenced: peripheral blood. The clonotype comes from a human donor with acute or convalescent COVID-19. The donor label of this sample is uncertain. The DNA of the CDR3 is TGCGCCAGCGGACCGACCGCGGGGGGAAACACCATATATTTT. This codes for CASGPTAGGNTIYF. Full variable domain (outside the CDR3, taken from reference TRBV5-1 and TRBJ1-3): KAGVTQTPRYLIKTRGQQVTLSCSPISGHRSVSWYQQTPGQGLQFLFEYFSETQRNKGNFPGRFSGRQFSNSRSEMNVSTLELGDSALYLCASGPTAGGNTIYFGEGSWLTVV.